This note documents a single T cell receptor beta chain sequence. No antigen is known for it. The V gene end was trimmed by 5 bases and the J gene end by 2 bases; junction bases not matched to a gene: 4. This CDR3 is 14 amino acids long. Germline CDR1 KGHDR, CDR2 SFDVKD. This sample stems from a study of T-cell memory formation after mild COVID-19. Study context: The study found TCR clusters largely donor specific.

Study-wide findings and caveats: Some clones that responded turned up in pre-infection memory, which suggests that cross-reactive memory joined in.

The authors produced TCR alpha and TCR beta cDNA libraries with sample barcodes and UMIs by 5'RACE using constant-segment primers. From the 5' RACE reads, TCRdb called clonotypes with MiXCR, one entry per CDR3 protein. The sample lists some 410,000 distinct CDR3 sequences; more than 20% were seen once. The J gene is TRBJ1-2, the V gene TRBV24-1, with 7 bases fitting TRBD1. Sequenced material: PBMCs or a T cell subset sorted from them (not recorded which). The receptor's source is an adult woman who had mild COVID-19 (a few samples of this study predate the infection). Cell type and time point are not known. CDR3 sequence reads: CATSAMDRNYGYTF. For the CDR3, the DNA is TGTGCCACCAGTGCCATGGACAGGAACTATGGCTACACCTTC.